Shown below are 10 T cell receptor beta chains from a single sample sequenced in a study of control samples from healthy donors and cancer patients. The assay was immunoSEQ multiplex PCR, and TCRdb's table has in-frame clones only and misses some. Of tens of thousands of clones in the sample, 70% to 90% were seen once. Sequencing used PBMCs. All receptors derive from a woman in her 50s with head and neck cancer.

This clone was picked up one time. The chain combines TRBV7-3 with TRBJ2-2; 9 bases are a match to TRBD2. The V and J ends lost 6 bases and 3 bases, in that order; junction bases with no gene match: 5. The CDR3 runs 15 residues. Germline CDR1 reads SGHTA; CDR2 reads FQGTGA. The CDR3 DNA reads as TGTGCCAGCAGTTTTAGCGGGGGTGACACCGGGGAGCTGTTTTTT. Amino acids: CASSFSGGDTGELFF.

The chain couples TRBV20-1 to TRBJ2-5; a weak D match, TRBD2 (7 bases). The V gene lost 3 bases and the J gene lost 1 base, with 15 bases spanning the gap. The CDR3 consists of 15 residues. In germline, CDR1 is DFQATT, CDR2 SNEGSKA (reference sequence). CDR3 protein: CSASRGAGAQETQYF. The DNA for the CDR3 is TGCAGTGCTAGTCGGGGGGCGGGGGCCCAAGAGACCCAGTACTTC.

This clone came up once. The rearrangement uses TRBV19 and TRBJ1-1, with 7 bases that match TRBD1. Trimming cost V 9 bases and J 6 bases; bases outside gene matches: 13. CDR1 LNHDA and CDR2 SQIVND come from the germline V gene (reference sequence). The CDR3 covers 14 residues. The CDR3 region is CASCLGTVKAEAFF. As DNA, the CDR3 is TGTGCCAGCTGCCTCGGGACAGTGAAGGCTGAAGCTTTCTTT.

The genes are TRBV7-3 and TRBJ2-1; D perhaps matches TRBD2 (5 bases). This CDR3 comprises 13 residues. Trimming took off 5 bases at V and 10 bases at J, with 15 bases between the two ends. In germline, CDR1 is SGHTA, CDR2 FQGTGA. CDR3 sequence: CASSLPGVREQFF. The CDR3 region has the DNA TGTGCCAGCAGCCTACCCGGGGTCAGGGAGCAGTTCTTC. The complete variable domain, with remaining parts taken from reference TRBV7-3 and TRBJ2-1, reads GAGVSQTPSNKVTEKGKYVELRCDPISGHTALYWYRQSLGQGPEFLIYFQGTGAADDSGLPNDRFFAVRPEGSVSTLKIQRTERGDSAVYLCASSLPGVREQFFGPGTRLTVL.

The chain joins TRBV4-1 to TRBJ2-5, with 9 bases matching TRBD2. J gave up 5 bases and V 4 bases, and 5 bases lay outside the gene matches. This CDR3 region has 14 residues. Germline values: CDR1 MGHRA, CDR2 YSYEKL. CDR3 in amino acids: CASSPLAGMETQYF. The CDR3 bases are TGCGCCAGCAGCCCTCTAGCGGGGATGGAGACCCAGTACTTC.

The V and J genes are TRBV7-8 and TRBJ1-5; 8 positions agree with TRBD1. The length of the CDR3 is 14 residues. Per the germline V gene, CDR1 is SGHVS and CDR2 is FQNEAQ. V gave up 4 bases and J gave up 7 bases; unmatched junction bases: 6. CDR3: CASSSTQGGQPQHF. As DNA, the CDR3 is TGTGCCAGCAGCTCCACACAGGGGGGCCAGCCCCAGCATTTT.

V is TRBV30 and J is TRBJ1-1, with a tentative D call TRBD1 (5 bases). Trimming took 1 base from V and 1 from J, leaving 13 bases between them. Germline loops: CDR1 GTSNPN, CDR2 SVGIG (reference sequence). CDR3 length: 15 amino acids. CDR3 region: CAWSDPGLRNTEAFF. As DNA, the CDR3 is TGTGCCTGGAGTGATCCGGGACTTAGGAACACTGAAGCTTTCTTT. The full variable domain, completed using reference TRBV30 and TRBJ1-1, is SQTIHQWPATLVQPVGSPLSLECTVEGTSNPNLYWYRQAAGRGLQLLFYSVGIGQISSEVPQNLSASRPQDRQFILSSKKLLLSDSGFYLCAWSDPGLRNTEAFFGQGTRLTVV.

This CDR3 reads CASSLRLASDTQYF. In nucleotides, the CDR3 is TGCGCCAGCAGCTTGAGGTTAGCGTCAGATACGCAGTATTTT. The genes are TRBV5-1 and TRBJ2-3, with D perhaps matching TRBD2 (5 bases). Trimming took 1 base from V and 4 from J, leaving 10 bases between them. Germline V gene lookup returns CDR1 SGHRS and CDR2 YFSETQ. This CDR3 is 14 amino acids long.

The chain employs TRBV27 and TRBJ1-6, with a weak D call TRBD1 (5 bases). This CDR3 is 14 amino acids long. The germline V gene has CDR1 MNHEY and CDR2 SMNVEV (reference sequence). V was trimmed by 2 bases and J by 7 bases, leaving 9 bases between them. The CDR3 region is CASSLTGPNSPLHF. The CDR3 DNA follows: TGTGCCAGCAGTTTAACAGGACCCAATTCACCCCTCCACTTT.

This rearrangement joins TRBV15 to TRBJ2-5; TRBD2 might be the D (7 bases). Germline V gene lookup returns CDR1 LNHNV and CDR2 YYDKDF (reference sequence). This CDR3 is built from 14 residues. Trimming removed 0 bases from V and 4 bases from J, with 9 bases in between. CDR3 bases: TGTGCCACCAGCAGAGATGGGGGGGCAGAGACCCAGTACTTC. Protein sequence: CATSRDGGAETQYF.